Each of the 25 T cell receptor beta chains below was sequenced from the same sample in a study of blood T cell repertoires in COVID-19. The data were produced by immunoSEQ multiplex PCR, yet TCRdb's version contains in-frame clones alone and is incomplete. The data hold about 250,000 clones, with around nine tenths observed a single time. The material sequenced was peripheral blood. The receptor source for this set is a man aged 25 to 45 with acute or convalescent COVID-19.

The chain couples TRBV29-1 to TRBJ2-1; 9 bases line up with TRBD2. CDR1 and CDR2 (germline): SQVTM, ANQGSEA. The CDR3 runs 15 residues. Unmatched junction bases numbered 9, after V lost 2 bases and J lost 7 bases. The CDR3, as DNA: TGCAGCGTTGAACCCATCCTAGCGGGATTAAATGAGCAGTTCTTC. It encodes CSVEPILAGLNEQFF.

The rearrangement links TRBV2 to TRBJ1-5; 8 bases align to TRBD1. V shed 2 bases, J shed 2 bases, and the junction held 2 bases outside the gene matches. The CDR3 is 15 amino acids. Germline lookup yields CDR1 SNHLY and CDR2 FYNNEI. The CDR3 DNA follows: TGTGCCAGCAGTGAACAGGGGGCGCGCAATCAGCCCCAGCATTTT. This sequence encodes CASSEQGARNQPQHF.

The CDR3 nucleotides read TGTGCCAGCAGCCCGGGAGGTAACACCGGGGAGCTGTTTTTT. Protein: CASSPGGNTGELFF. This chain uses TRBV7-3 with TRBJ2-2, with 7 bases aligning to TRBD2. Looked up from germline, CDR1 is SGHTA and CDR2 is FQGTGA. CDR3 length: 14 residues. After removal of 5 bases from V and 2 bases from J, the junction contained 2 bases not matched to a gene.

The chain employs TRBV21-1 and TRBJ1-4. TRBV21-1 is a pseudogene. There are 19 residues in the CDR3. Written as DNA, the CDR3 is TGTGCCAGCGCAACGAACCCCCACCTTATATGGGGCGGGGGTGAAAAACTGTTTTTT. Protein sequence: CASATNPHLIWGGGEKLFF.

This chain joins TRBV6-2 or TRBV6-3 and TRBJ1-4, with a possible D match to TRBD1 (5 bases). The V and J ends lost 4 bases and 7 bases respectively, with 16 bases between them. Germline CDR1 is MNHEY and CDR2 is SVGEGT. This CDR3 is 15 amino acids long. CDR3 residues: CASSWGRESPEKLFF. The CDR3 DNA reads TGTGCCAGCAGTTGGGGGAGGGAATCCCCTGAAAAACTGTTTTTT.

The chain uses TRBV4-1 and TRBJ1-2; 7 bases map to TRBD1. Germline values: CDR1 MGHRA, CDR2 YSYEKL. This CDR3 contains 15 residues. The junction had 2 bases not matched to a gene; V was cut back by 0 bases and J by 1 base. CDR3 nucleotides: TGCGCCAGCAGCCAAGAGGACAGGTTTAACTATGGCTACACCTTC. It codes for CASSQEDRFNYGYTF.

This clone was observed a few times. J is TRBJ2-3 and V is TRBV5-4; D ambiguous. Germline CDR1 and CDR2: SGHNT and YYREEE (reference sequence). The ends were cut back, 0 bases at V and 0 bases at J, with 8 bases in the middle. CDR3 length equals 15 residues. The CDR3 here is CASSLVGRSTDTQYF. In nucleotides, the CDR3 is TGTGCCAGCAGCTTGGTTGGGCGTAGCACAGATACGCAGTATTTT. Based on the CDR3 plus reference TRBV5-4 and TRBJ2-3, the full variable domain is ETGVTQSPTHLIKTRGQQVTLRCSSQSGHNTVSWYQQALGQGPQFIFQYYREEENGRGNFPPRFSGLQFPNYSSELNVNALELDDSALYLCASSLVGRSTDTQYFGPGTRLTVL.

The chain combines TRBV12-3 or TRBV12-4 with TRBJ1-5; D not resolved. The CDR3 is 12 residues long. V gave up 2 bases and J gave up 6 bases, with 5 bases separating them. The CDR3 DNA sequence: TGTGCCAGCAGTTTAATTCGTCAGCCCCAGCATTTT. Amino acids: CASSLIRQPQHF.

On this clone itself: The same CDR3 arises from other DNA sequences in this sample as well. CDR3 sequence (DNA): TGCGCCAGCAGCTTAACAGGGACCACTGAAGCTTTCTTT. This sequence encodes CASSLTGTTEAFF. This chain joins TRBV5-1 and TRBJ1-1; a possible D gene is TRBD1 (6 bases). This CDR3 is 13 amino acids long. The germline V gene has CDR1 SGHRS and CDR2 YFSETQ. The V end was cut by 2 bases, the J end by 4 bases, with 9 bases between.

CDR3 sequence (DNA): TGTGCCAGCAGTTACGGGACCGGGACAGCCCCCTCCGAAGCTTTCTTT. It specifies CASSYGTGTAPSEAFF. The chain has TRBV6-5 and TRBJ1-1, with 7 nucleotides matching TRBD1. V shed 2 bases, J shed 8 bases, and the junction held 14 bases outside the gene matches. The V gene's germline CDR1 is MNHEY and CDR2 SVGAGI. There are 16 residues in the CDR3.

V usage is TRBV28 and J usage is TRBJ1-3; 7 bases are shared with TRBD1. The V gene's germline CDR1 is MDHEN and CDR2 SYDVKM. This CDR3 is 14 amino acids long. Trimming removed 4 bases from V and 3 bases from J; junction bases left unmatched: 3. The CDR3 region is CASSYDRVGNTIYF. The DNA for the CDR3 is TGTGCCAGCAGTTACGACAGGGTTGGAAACACCATATATTTT.

This clone appeared once. The chain joins TRBV7-2 to TRBJ2-2; D is unresolved. There are 11 residues in the CDR3. Germline V gene data show CDR1 as SGHTA and CDR2 as FQGNSA. Trimming stripped 5 bases from V and 9 bases from J, with 7 bases between. DNA of the CDR3: TGTGCCAGCAGCCCCCATCGGGAGCTGTTTTTT. Protein sequence: CASSPHRELFF.

The chain links TRBV6-5 to TRBJ1-1, with 7 bases identical to TRBD1. V shed 6 bases and J 1 base; nucleotides not matched to a gene: 5. This CDR3 has 14 residues. The germline V gene encodes CDR1 MNHEY and CDR2 SVGAGI. The chain's CDR3 is CASRLGGTNTEAFF. The CDR3 bases are TGTGCCAGCAGATTAGGGGGCACGAACACTGAAGCTTTCTTT.

This clone has a single count. The V gene is TRBV5-1, the J gene TRBJ2-7, with 9 bases aligning to TRBD2. From germline, CDR1 is SGHRS and CDR2 YFSETQ. The CDR3 loop spans 16 amino acids. Losses at the gene ends were 5 bases for V and 4 bases for J; bases not matched to a gene: 13. CDR3 coding DNA: TGCGCCAGCAGATTTCTCCCCGCGGGAGGGCCTTACGAGCAGTACTTC. It encodes CASRFLPAGGPYEQYF.

The chain carries TRBV19 and TRBJ1-5; no clear D. The CDR3 has 15 residues. Trimming left V 3 bases short and J 0 bases short, with 9 bases between. From germline, CDR1 is LNHDA and CDR2 SQIVND (reference sequence). The CDR3 loop is CASSILANSNQPQHF. The CDR3 DNA follows: TGTGCCAGTAGTATTCTTGCGAATAGCAATCAGCCCCAGCATTTT. Combining the CDR3 with reference TRBV19 and TRBJ1-5 gives the whole variable domain DGGITQSPKYLFRKEGQNVTLSCEQNLNHDAMYWYRQDPGQGLRLIYYSQIVNDFQKGDIAEGYSVSREKKESFPLTVTSAQKNPTAFYLCASSILANSNQPQHFGDGTRLSIL.

The V call is TRBV19, the J call TRBJ1-1; 8 positions match TRBD1. The J segment lost 7 bases and the V segment lost 5 bases, leaving 6 bases of the junction unmatched. The CDR3 consists of 13 residues. Germline CDR1 and CDR2: LNHDA and SQIVND (reference sequence). The CDR3 reads CASSPGTGLEAFF. The CDR3 nucleotides read TGTGCCAGTAGTCCAGGGACAGGACTTGAAGCTTTCTTT.

The J gene is TRBJ2-3, the V gene TRBV30; TRBD2 matches at 10 bases. The germline V gene encodes CDR1 GTSNPN and CDR2 SVGIG (reference sequence). This CDR3 has 18 residues. V shed 0 bases and J 2 bases; nucleotides not matched to a gene: 11. The CDR3 nucleotides read TGTGCCTGGAGTGTTGGGAGGACTAGCGGACAATTCACAGATACGCAGTATTTT. Translated, it gives CAWSVGRTSGQFTDTQYF.

CDR3 sequence reads: CASSQSVSSRCYTF. The CDR3 DNA follows: TGCGCCAGCAGTCAATCTGTCTCTTCGAGGTGCTACACCTTC. The chain joins TRBV23-1 to TRBJ1-2; D call uncertain. TRBV23-1 is flagged as an ORF with uncertain function. V was clipped by 0 bases and J by 9 bases, with 14 bases between them. This CDR3 spans 14 amino acids.

V is TRBV28 and J is TRBJ1-6, with 7 nucleotides matching TRBD1. The CDR3 has 15 amino acids. The V gene's germline CDR1 is MDHEN and CDR2 SYDVKM. V lost 5 bases, J lost 10 bases, and 11 bases stayed unmatched. CDR3 loop: CASSLADRSRSPLHF. CDR3 DNA sequence: TGTGCCAGCAGTCTCGCGGACAGGAGCCGATCACCCCTCCACTTT. The variable domain in full, completed from reference TRBV28 and TRBJ1-6, reads DVKVTQSSRYLVKRTGEKVFLECVQDMDHENMFWYRQDPGLGLRLIYFSYDVKMKEKGDIPEGYSVSREKKERFSLILESASTNQTSMYLCASSLADRSRSPLHFGNGTRLTVT.

This clone was observed a handful of times. The CDR3, as DNA: TGTGCCAGCAGCCCGACAGGGAAAGAAGATCAGCCCCAGCATTTT. It is translated as CASSPTGKEDQPQHF. The gene calls are TRBV4-2 and TRBJ1-5; 7 bases agree with TRBD1. Germline loops: CDR1 LGHNA, CDR2 YNFKEQ. The V and J ends lost 4 bases and 5 bases, in that order; junction bases with no gene match: 8. This CDR3 has 15 residues.

The genes are TRBV7-8 and TRBJ1-2; weak D call: TRBD1 (5 bases). The CDR3 extends over 14 amino acids. Germline assignment: CDR1 SGHVS and CDR2 FQNEAQ. Trimming cost V 1 base and J 3 bases, with 9 bases left between them. The CDR3 protein is CASSLDAGYYGYTF. In DNA form, the CDR3 reads TGTGCCAGCAGCTTAGATGCAGGGTACTATGGCTACACCTTC.

This clone was seen more than once but under ten times. The rearrangement uses TRBV5-6 and TRBJ1-5, with D possibly TRBD1 on 5 matching bases. The CDR3 runs 15 residues. Germline CDR1 is SGHDT and CDR2 is YYEEEE. V was clipped by 2 bases and J by 8 bases, with 17 bases between them. CDR3 protein: CASSLFVDGGEPQHF. CDR3 sequence (DNA): TGTGCCAGCAGCTTATTCGTGGACGGAGGGGAGCCCCAGCATTTT. The full variable domain, its missing parts supplied by reference TRBV5-6 and TRBJ1-5, is DAGVTQSPTHLIKTRGQQVTLRCSPKSGHDTVSWYQQALGQGPQFIFQYYEEEERQRGNFPDRFSGHQFPNYSSELNVNALLLGDSALYLCASSLFVDGGEPQHFGDGTRLSIL.

This chain uses TRBV6-6 with TRBJ2-7, with TRBD2 matching over 10 bases. In germline, CDR1 is MNHNY, CDR2 SVGAGI (reference sequence). V dropped 6 bases and J dropped 6; count of bases not matched to a gene: 14. There are 16 residues in the CDR3. The CDR3 DNA reads as TGTGCCAGCAGAGAGACGTCGAGGACTAGCGGAGGCGAGCAGTACTTC. This codes for CASRETSRTSGGEQYF.

The CDR3 reads CASSTGDTQYF. CDR3 coding DNA: TGCGCCAGCAGTACCGGAGATACGCAGTATTTT. The chain joins TRBV10-2 to TRBJ2-3; no clear D gene. CDR1 and CDR2 (germline): WSHSY, SAAADI. Trimming took off 5 bases at V and 5 bases at J, with 5 bases between the two ends. The CDR3 extends over 11 amino acids.

The rearrangement uses TRBV19 and TRBJ2-7, with D perhaps TRBD1 (7 bases). CDR1 is LNHDA, CDR2 SQIVND, per germline (reference sequence). The CDR3 length is 13 residues. V was cut by 8 bases and J by 4 bases, with 15 bases left in between. The CDR3 spells CASSRGTDYEQYF. The CDR3 DNA reads TGTGCCAGTTCCCGCGGGACAGATTACGAGCAGTACTTC.